These T cell receptor beta chains were read from a single sample in a study of cytomegalovirus exposure and HLA in healthy donors. Assay used: immunoSEQ multiplex PCR; TCRdb lists only in-frame clones, some missing. The repertoire includes approximately 140,000 clones, over 60% of them detected once, and 6.5% sits in the top ten. Material for sequencing was PBMCs. These receptors originate from a woman between 55 and 75 years old in good health and CMV-seronegative. The CDR3 runs from the conserved cysteine through the conserved F or W. D genes are given only for firm matches. Size is stated for part of the rows, as once, few or many counts, or as a class when the clone is expanded.

clone_size	d_call	v_call	j_call	cdr3_aa	cdr3_nt
few	-	TRBV14	TRBJ2-2	CASSQAFTGELFF	TGTGCCAGCAGCCAAGCCTTTACCGGGGAGCTGTTTTTT
-	TRBD1	TRBV9	TRBJ1-1	CASSRTGLDTEAFF	TGTGCCAGCAGCCGGACAGGTCTTGACACTGAAGCTTTCTTT
-	TRBD1	TRBV5-4	TRBJ2-5	CASSETGNRETQYF	TGTGCCAGCAGCGAGACAGGGAATAGGGAGACCCAGTACTTC
once	-	TRBV7-9	TRBJ2-5	CASSFPPVANGNF	-
-	-	TRBV6-1	TRBJ1-4	CASLPRGGHEKLFF	TGTGCCAGTCTCCCGAGAGGGGGTCATGAAAAACTGTTTTTT
few	-	TRBV5-4	TRBJ2-1	CASSLGRLASQFF	TGTGCCAGCAGCTTGGGTCGGCTAGCGTCGCAGTTCTTC
-	-	TRBV5-1	TRBJ2-5	CASSVGSGETQYF	TGCGCCAGCAGCGTGGGGTCCGGAGAGACCCAGTACTTC
-	-	TRBV7-2	TRBJ2-5	CASSLIGGGETQYF	TGTGCCAGCAGCTTAATTGGAGGCGGGGAGACCCAGTACTTC
once	-	TRBV5-4	TRBJ1-4	CASSYGTAGSEKLFF	TGTGCCAGTTCTTACGGGACGGCGGGAAGTGAAAAACTGTTTTTT
-	TRBD1	TRBV19	TRBJ2-7	CASSKQGSAYEQYF	TGTGCCAGTAGTAAACAGGGGTCGGCCTACGAGCAGTACTTC
-	TRBD1	TRBV5-5	TRBJ2-7	CASSFGDRAYEQYF	TGTGCCAGCAGCTTTGGGGACAGAGCCTACGAGCAGTACTTC
few	-	TRBV9	TRBJ2-7	CASSVRGDFYEQYF	TGTGCCAGCAGCGTACGCGGGGACTTCTACGAGCAGTACTTC
few	-	TRBV5-6	TRBJ1-3	CASSRRVDTIYF	TGTGCCAGCAGCCGCAGGGTGGACACCATATATTTT
few	-	TRBV7-9	TRBJ1-5	CASSLPDQPQHF	TGTGCCAGCAGCTTACCCGATCAGCCCCAGCATTTT
once	TRBD2	TRBV19	TRBJ2-1	CASSGGGPGDEQFF	TGTGCCAGTAGCGGCGGGGGGCCTGGCGATGAGCAGTTCTTC
-	-	TRBV7-2	TRBJ1-6	CASSYRSSYNSPLHF	TGTGCCAGCAGCTACAGGAGCTCCTATAATTCACCCCTCCACTTT
-	TRBD2	TRBV6-5	TRBJ2-2	CASSYFGTSWAGELFF	TGTGCCAGCAGTTACTTCGGGACTAGCTGGGCCGGGGAGCTGTTTTTT
-	-	TRBV12-5	TRBJ2-5	CASGRDSSPGTQYF	TGTGCTAGTGGCCGGGACTCCAGCCCAGGGACCCAGTACTTC
-	TRBD1	TRBV5-4	TRBJ2-7	CASSPGTDAEYEQYF	TGTGCCAGCAGCCCCGGGACAGACGCGGAGTACGAGCAGTACTTC
-	TRBD2	TRBV6-6	TRBJ2-7	CASSLAGKQYF	TGTGCCAGCAGTTTAGCGGGGAAGCAGTACTTC
-	TRBD1	TRBV7-2	TRBJ2-5	CASRWTGGDQETQYF	TGTGCCAGTCGATGGACAGGGGGCGACCAAGAGACCCAGTACTTC
-	TRBD2	TRBV5-1	TRBJ2-1	CASSLITSGGRYNEQFF	TGCGCCAGCAGCTTGATTACTAGCGGGGGCCGTTACAATGAGCAGTTCTTC
-	-	TRBV9	TRBJ2-7	CASSVGWGPPYEQYF	TGTGCCAGCAGCGTAGGTTGGGGCCCCCCCTACGAGCAGTACTTC
-	TRBD1	TRBV7-8	TRBJ1-5	CASSPGTGRNQPQHF	TGTGCCAGCAGCCCAGGGACAGGGCGCAATCAGCCCCAGCATTTT
few	-	TRBV5-4	TRBJ2-2	CASSPGGGAGTGELFF	TGTGCCAGCAGCCCCGGTGGGGGCGCGGGCACCGGGGAGCTGTTTTTT
-	-	TRBV6-6	TRBJ2-3	CASKVQGTDTQYF	TGTGCCAGCAAGGTGCAGGGCACAGATACGCAGTATTTT
few	-	TRBV11-1	TRBJ2-5	CASSKRLEETQYF	TGTGCCAGCAGTAAACGACTAGAAGAGACCCAGTACTTC
-	-	TRBV28	TRBJ1-2	CASSLLFVGYTF	TGTGCCAGCAGTTTATTGTTCGTGGGCTACACCTTC
few	TRBD2	TRBV4-2	TRBJ2-3	CASSQDGLAGSTDTQYF	TGTGCCAGCAGCCAAGACGGACTAGCGGGGAGCACAGATACGCAGTATTTT
-	-	TRBV6-5	TRBJ2-3	CASSSRTDTQYF	TGTGCCAGCAGTTCCCGGACAGATACGCAGTATTTT
-	-	TRBV27	TRBJ1-3	CASRLQGTGNTIYF	TGTGCCAGCAGGCTACAGGGAACTGGAAACACCATATATTTT
-	TRBD1	TRBV18	TRBJ1-2	CASSPPTGGNYGYTF	TGTGCCAGCTCACCCCCGACAGGGGGCAACTATGGCTACACCTTC
once	-	TRBV21-1	TRBJ2-7	CASRTLGTPDAYEQYF	TGTGCCAGCAGGACACTAGGGACACCGGACGCCTACGAGCAGTACTTC
-	TRBD1	TRBV6-5	TRBJ2-7	CASSYYKQGAVYEQYF	TGTGCCAGCAGTTACTACAAGCAGGGGGCGGTCTACGAGCAGTACTTC
once	-	TRBV2	TRBJ2-3	CASRADSQADTQYF	TGTGCCAGCAGAGCGGACTCGCAGGCAGATACGCAGTATTTT
-	-	TRBV5-1	TRBJ1-3	CASSLGTSSGNTIYF	TGCGCCAGCAGCCTCGGGACTTCTTCTGGAAACACCATATATTTT
-	TRBD2	TRBV28	TRBJ2-3	CASMASGSRDTQYF	TGTGCCAGCATGGCTAGCGGGAGTAGAGATACGCAGTATTTT
-	-	TRBV4-3	TRBJ2-3	CASSQGGGIAADTQYF	TGCGCCAGCAGCCAAGGGGGCGGAATCGCCGCAGATACGCAGTATTTT
-	-	TRBV4-1	TRBJ1-2	CASSQEEGRGYGYTF	TGCGCCAGCAGCCAAGAAGAGGGCAGGGGATATGGCTACACCTTC
-	TRBD2	TRBV7-2	TRBJ2-3	CASSLGTSGGADTQYF	TGTGCCAGCAGCTTAGGGACTAGCGGGGGGGCAGATACGCAGTATTTT
-	TRBD1	TRBV29-1	TRBJ1-1	CSVLAGQAPREAFF	TGCAGCGTTTTAGCCGGACAGGCACCCAGAGAAGCTTTCTTT
few	-	TRBV29-1	TRBJ2-7	CSVEGTTRAAEQYF	TGCAGCGTTGAAGGGACTACCAGGGCGGCCGAGCAGTACTTC
-	TRBD1	TRBV27	TRBJ1-4	CASRPLGTGGEKLFF	TGTGCCAGCAGACCCCTCGGGACAGGGGGTGAAAAACTGTTTTTT
few	-	TRBV6-6	TRBJ1-3	CASSVGARGNTIYF	TGTGCCAGCAGTGTGGGGGCGAGGGGAAACACCATATATTTT
-	TRBD2	TRBV18	TRBJ2-1	CASSPTSGRAREQFF	TGTGCCAGCTCCCCGACTAGCGGGAGGGCTAGGGAGCAGTTCTTC
-	TRBD1	TRBV7-6	TRBJ1-2	CASSLQDRGSSDYTF	TGTGCCAGCAGCTTACAAGACAGGGGGTCCTCAGACTACACCTTC
-	-	TRBV4-2	TRBJ1-4	CASSQGTSRTNEKLFF	TGTGCCAGCAGCCAAGGCACATCGAGGACTAATGAAAAACTGTTTTTT
-	-	TRBV5-4	TRBJ2-5	CASSSPLGSQETQYF	TGTGCCAGCAGCTCCCCCCTCGGGAGCCAAGAGACCCAGTACTTC
-	-	TRBV5-4	TRBJ2-7	CASSLGRGEQYF	TGTGCCAGCAGCTTGGGAAGGGGGGAGCAGTACTTC
few	TRBD2	TRBV5-4	TRBJ2-2	CASSPASGILGGELFF	TGTGCCAGCAGCCCGGCTAGCGGGATATTGGGCGGGGAGCTGTTTTTT
-	-	TRBV6-1	TRBJ2-5	CASNRRAPGLETQYF	TGTGCCAGCAATCGAAGGGCCCCGGGACTAGAGACCCAGTACTTC
-	TRBD2	TRBV5-8	TRBJ2-1	CASDQDGRYNEQFF	TGTGCCAGCGATCAGGACGGGAGGTACAATGAGCAGTTCTTC
few	-	TRBV7-3	TRBJ2-1	CASSKDRPSNEQFF	TGTGCCAGCAGCAAAGACAGGCCCAGCAATGAGCAGTTCTTC
-	-	TRBV21-1	TRBJ2-2	CASRINREGTGELFF	TGTGCCAGCAGGATAAACAGGGAGGGCACCGGGGAGCTGTTTTTT
-	-	TRBV6-5	TRBJ1-5	CASSWTNSNQPQHF	TGTGCCAGCAGTTGGACTAATAGCAATCAGCCCCAGCATTTT
many	TRBD1	TRBV19	TRBJ2-2	CASSSPDRPNTGELFF	TGTGCCAGTAGTTCCCCGGACAGGCCGAACACCGGGGAGCTGTTTTTT
medium-sized	TRBD2	TRBV5-4	TRBJ2-5	CASSTGTSGGAGETQYF	TGTGCCAGCAGCACCGGGACTAGCGGGGGGGCCGGGGAGACCCAGTACTTC
-	TRBD1	TRBV4-1	TRBJ1-3	CASSQGEQGISGNTIYF	TGCGCCAGCAGCCAAGGTGAACAGGGGATATCTGGAAACACCATATATTTT